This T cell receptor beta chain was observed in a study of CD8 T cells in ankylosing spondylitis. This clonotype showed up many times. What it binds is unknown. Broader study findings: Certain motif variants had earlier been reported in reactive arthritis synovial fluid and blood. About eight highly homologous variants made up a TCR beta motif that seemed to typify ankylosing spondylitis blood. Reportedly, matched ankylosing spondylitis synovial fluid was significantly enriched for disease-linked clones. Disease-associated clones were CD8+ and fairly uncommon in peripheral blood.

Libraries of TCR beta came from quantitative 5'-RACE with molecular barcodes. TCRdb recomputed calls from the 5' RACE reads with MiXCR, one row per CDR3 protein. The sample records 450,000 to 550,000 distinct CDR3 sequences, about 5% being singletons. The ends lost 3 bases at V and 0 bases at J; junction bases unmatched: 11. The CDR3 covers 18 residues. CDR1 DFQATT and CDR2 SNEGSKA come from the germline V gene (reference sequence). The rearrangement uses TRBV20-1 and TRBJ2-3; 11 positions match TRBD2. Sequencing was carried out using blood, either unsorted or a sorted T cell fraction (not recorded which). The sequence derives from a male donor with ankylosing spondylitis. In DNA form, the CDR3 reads TGCAGTGCTAGTAGACTAGCGGGAACTCATACTAGCACAGATACGCAGTATTTT. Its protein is CSASRLAGTHTSTDTQYF.